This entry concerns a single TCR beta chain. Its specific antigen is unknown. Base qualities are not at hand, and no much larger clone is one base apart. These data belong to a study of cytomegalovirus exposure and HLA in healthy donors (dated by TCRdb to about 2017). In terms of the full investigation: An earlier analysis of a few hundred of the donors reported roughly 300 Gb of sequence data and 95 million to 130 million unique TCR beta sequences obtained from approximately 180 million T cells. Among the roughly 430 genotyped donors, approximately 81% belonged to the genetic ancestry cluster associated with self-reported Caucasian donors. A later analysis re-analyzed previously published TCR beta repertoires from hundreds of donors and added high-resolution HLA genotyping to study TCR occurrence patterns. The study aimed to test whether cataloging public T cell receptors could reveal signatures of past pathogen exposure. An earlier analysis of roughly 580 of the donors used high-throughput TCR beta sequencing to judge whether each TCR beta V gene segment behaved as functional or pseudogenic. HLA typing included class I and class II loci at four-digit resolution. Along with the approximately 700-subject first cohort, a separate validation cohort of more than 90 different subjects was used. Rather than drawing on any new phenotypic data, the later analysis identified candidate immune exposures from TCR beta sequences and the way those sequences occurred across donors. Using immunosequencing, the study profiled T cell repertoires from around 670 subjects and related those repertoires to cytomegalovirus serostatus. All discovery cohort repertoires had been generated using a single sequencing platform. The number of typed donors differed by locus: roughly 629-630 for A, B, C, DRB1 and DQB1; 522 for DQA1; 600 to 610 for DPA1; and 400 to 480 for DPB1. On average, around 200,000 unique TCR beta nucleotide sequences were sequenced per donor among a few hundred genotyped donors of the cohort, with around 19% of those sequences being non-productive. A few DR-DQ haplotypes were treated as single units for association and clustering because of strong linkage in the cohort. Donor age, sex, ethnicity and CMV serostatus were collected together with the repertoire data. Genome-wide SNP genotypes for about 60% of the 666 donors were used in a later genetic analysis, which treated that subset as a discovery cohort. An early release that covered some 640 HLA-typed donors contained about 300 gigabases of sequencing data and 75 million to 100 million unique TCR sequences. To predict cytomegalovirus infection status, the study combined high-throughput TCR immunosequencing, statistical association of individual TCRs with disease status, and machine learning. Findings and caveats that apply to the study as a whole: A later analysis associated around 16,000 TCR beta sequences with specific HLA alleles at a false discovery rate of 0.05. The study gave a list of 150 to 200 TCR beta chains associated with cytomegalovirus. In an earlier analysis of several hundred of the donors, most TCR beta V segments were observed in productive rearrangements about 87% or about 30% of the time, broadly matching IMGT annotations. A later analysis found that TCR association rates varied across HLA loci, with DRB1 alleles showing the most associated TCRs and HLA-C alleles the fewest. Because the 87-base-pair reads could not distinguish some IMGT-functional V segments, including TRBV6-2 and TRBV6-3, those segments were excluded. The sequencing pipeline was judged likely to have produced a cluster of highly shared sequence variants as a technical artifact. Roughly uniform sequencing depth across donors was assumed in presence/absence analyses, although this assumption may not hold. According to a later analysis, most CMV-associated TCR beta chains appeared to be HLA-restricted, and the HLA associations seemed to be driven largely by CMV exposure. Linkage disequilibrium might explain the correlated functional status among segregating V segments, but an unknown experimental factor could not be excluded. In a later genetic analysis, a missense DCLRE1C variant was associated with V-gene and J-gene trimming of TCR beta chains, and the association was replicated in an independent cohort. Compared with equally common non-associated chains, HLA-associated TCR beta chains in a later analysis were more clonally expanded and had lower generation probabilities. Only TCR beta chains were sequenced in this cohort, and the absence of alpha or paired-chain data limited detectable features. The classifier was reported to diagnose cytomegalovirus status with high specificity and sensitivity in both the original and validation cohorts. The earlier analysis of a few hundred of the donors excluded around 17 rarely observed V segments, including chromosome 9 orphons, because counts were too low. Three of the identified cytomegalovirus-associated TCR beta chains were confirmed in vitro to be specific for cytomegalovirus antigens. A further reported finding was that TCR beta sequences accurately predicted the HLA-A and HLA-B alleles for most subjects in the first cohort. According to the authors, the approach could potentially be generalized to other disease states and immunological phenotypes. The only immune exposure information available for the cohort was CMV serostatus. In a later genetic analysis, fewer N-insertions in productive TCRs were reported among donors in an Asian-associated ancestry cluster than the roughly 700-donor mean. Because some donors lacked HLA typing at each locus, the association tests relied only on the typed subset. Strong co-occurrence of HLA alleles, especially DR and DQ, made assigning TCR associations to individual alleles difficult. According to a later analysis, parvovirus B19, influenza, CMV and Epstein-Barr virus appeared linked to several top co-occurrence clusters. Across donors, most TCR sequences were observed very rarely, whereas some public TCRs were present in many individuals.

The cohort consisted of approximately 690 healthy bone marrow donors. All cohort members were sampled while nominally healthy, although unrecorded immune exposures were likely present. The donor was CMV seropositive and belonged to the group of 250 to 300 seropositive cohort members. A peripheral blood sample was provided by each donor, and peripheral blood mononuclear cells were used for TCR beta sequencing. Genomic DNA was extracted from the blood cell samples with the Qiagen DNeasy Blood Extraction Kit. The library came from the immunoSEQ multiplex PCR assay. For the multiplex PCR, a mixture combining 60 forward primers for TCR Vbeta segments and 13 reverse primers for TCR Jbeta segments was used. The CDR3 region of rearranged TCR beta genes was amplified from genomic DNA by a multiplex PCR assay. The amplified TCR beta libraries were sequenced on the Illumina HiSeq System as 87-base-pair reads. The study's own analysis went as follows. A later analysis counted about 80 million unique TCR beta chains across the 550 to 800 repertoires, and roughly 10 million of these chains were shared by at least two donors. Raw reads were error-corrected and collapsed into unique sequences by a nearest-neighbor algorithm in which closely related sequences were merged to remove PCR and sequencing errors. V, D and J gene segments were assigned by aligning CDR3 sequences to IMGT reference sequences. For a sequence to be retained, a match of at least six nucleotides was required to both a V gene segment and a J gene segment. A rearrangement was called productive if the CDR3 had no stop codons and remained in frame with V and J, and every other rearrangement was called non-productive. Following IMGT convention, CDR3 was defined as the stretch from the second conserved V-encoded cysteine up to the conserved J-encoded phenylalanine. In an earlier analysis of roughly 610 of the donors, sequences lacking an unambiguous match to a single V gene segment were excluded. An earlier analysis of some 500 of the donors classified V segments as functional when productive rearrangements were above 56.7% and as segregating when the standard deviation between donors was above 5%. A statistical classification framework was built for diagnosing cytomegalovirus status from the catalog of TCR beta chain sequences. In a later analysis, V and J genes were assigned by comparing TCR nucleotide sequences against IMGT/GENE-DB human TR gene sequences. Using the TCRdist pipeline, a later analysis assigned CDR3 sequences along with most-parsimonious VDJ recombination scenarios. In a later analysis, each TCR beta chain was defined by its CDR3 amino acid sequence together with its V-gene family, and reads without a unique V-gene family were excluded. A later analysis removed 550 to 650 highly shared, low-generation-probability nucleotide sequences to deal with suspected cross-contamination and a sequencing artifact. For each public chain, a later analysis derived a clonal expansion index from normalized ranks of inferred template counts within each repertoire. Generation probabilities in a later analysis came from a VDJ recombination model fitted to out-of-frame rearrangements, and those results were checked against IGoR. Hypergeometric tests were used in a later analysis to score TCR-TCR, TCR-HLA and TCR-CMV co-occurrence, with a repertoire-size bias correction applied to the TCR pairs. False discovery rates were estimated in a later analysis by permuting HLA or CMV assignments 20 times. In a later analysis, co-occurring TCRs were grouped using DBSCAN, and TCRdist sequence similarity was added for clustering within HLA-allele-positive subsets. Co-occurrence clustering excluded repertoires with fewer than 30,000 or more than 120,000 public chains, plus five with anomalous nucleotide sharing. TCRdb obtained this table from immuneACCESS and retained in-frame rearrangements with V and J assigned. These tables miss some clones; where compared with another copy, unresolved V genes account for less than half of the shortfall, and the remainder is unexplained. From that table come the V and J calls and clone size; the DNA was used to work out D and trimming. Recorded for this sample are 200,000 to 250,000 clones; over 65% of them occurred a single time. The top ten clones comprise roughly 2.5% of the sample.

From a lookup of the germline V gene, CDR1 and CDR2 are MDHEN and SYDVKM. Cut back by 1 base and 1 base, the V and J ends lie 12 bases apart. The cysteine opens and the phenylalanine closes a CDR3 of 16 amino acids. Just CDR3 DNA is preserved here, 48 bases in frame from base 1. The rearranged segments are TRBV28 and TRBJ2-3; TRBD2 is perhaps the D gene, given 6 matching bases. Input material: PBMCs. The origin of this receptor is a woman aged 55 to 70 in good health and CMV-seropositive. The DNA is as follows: TGTGCCAGCAGTTTATACCGACTAGGGGGCACAGATACGCAGTATTTT. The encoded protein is CASSLYRLGGTDTQYF. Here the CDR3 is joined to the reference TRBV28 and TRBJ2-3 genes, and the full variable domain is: DVKVTQSSRYLVKRTGEKVFLECVQDMDHENMFWYRQDPGLGLRLIYFSYDVKMKEKGDIPEGYSVSREKKERFSLILESASTNQTSMYLCASSLYRLGGTDTQYFGPGTRLTVL.